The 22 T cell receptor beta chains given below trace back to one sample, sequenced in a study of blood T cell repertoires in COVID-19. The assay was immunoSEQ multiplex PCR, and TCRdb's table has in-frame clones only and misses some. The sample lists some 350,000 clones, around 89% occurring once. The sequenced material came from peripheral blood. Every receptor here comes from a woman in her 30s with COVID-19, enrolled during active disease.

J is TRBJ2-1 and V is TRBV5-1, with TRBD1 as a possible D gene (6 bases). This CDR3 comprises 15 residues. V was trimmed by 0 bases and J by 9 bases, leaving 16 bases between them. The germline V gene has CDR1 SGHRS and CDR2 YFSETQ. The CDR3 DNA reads TGCGCCAGCAGCTTGGGGGGGCTGGCCAACACTGAGCAGTTCTTC. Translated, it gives CASSLGGLANTEQFF.

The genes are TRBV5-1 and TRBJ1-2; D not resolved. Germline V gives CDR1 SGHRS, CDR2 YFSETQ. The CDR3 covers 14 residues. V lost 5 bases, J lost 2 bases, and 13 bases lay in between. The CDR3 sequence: CASRKATVNYGYTF. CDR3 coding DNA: TGCGCCAGCAGGAAAGCAACTGTGAACTATGGCTACACCTTC.

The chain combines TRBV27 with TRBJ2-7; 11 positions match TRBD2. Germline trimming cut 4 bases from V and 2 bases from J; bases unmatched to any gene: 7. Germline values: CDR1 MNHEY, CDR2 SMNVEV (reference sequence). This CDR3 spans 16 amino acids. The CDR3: CASSSKGSGGAYEQYF. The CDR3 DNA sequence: TGTGCCAGCAGTTCCAAGGGTAGCGGGGGGGCCTACGAGCAGTACTTC.

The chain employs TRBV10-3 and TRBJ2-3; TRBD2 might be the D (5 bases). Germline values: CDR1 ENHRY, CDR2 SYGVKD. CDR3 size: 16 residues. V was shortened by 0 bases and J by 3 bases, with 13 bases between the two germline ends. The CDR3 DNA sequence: TGTGCCATCAGTGAGTCGCCCGGGATTGGAACAGATACGCAGTATTTT. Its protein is CAISESPGIGTDTQYF.

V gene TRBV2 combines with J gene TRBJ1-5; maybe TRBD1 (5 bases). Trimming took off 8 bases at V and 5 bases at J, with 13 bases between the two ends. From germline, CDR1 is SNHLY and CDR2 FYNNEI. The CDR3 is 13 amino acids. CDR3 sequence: CASYSGLDQPQHF. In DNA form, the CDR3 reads TGTGCCAGCTACTCAGGGTTGGATCAGCCCCAGCATTTT.

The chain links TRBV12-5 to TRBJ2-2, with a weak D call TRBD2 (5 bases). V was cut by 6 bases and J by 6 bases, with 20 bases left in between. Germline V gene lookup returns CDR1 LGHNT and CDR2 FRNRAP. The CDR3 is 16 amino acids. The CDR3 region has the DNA TGTGCTAGTGGCCCGGAGAGGCCGGCGGGCCCCGGGGAGCTGTTTTTT. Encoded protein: CASGPERPAGPGELFF. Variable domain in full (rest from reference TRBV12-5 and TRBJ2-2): DARVTQTPRHKVTEMGQEVTMRCQPILGHNTVFWYRQTMMQGLELLAYFRNRAPLDDSGMPKDRFSAEMPDATLATLKIQPSEPRDSAVYFCASGPERPAGPGELFFGEGSRLTVL.

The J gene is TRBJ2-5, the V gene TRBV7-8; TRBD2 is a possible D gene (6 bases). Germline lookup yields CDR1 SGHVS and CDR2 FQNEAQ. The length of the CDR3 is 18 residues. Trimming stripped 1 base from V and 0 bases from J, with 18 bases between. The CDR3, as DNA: TGTGCCAGCAGCTTAGATTTTAGTTTGGAGGGTTACCAAGAGACCCAGTACTTC. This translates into CASSLDFSLEGYQETQYF.

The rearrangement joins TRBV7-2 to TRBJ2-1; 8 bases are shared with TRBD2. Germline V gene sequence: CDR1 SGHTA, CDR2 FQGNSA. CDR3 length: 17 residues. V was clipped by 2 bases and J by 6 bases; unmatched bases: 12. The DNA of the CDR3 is TGTGCCAGCAGCTTAAACCCGTCGAGCGGGAGTGTCAATGAGCAGTTCTTC. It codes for CASSLNPSSGSVNEQFF.

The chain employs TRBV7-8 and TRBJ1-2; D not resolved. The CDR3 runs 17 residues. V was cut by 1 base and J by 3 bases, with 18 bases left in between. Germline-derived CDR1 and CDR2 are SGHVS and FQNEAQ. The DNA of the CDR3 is TGTGCCAGCAGCTTAGATTCCGTATTTGAGGGTTACTATGGCTACACCTTC. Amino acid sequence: CASSLDSVFEGYYGYTF.

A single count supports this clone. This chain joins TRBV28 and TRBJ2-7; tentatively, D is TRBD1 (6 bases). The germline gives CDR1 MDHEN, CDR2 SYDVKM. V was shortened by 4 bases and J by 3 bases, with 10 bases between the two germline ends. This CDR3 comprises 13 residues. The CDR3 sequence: CASSSGQFYEQYV. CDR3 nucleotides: TGTGCCAGCAGTTCCGGACAGTTCTACGAGCAGTACGTC.

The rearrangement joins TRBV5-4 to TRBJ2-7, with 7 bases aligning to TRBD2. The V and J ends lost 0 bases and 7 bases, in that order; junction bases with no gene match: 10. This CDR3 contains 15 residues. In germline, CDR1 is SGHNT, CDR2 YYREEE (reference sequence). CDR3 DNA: TGTGCCAGCAGCTTGGGAACGGGGGGAACGGGGGAGCAGTACTTC. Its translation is CASSLGTGGTGEQYF. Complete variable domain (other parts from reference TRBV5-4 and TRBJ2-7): ETGVTQSPTHLIKTRGQQVTLRCSSQSGHNTVSWYQQALGQGPQFIFQYYREEENGRGNFPPRFSGLQFPNYSSELNVNALELDDSALYLCASSLGTGGTGEQYFGPGTRLTVT.

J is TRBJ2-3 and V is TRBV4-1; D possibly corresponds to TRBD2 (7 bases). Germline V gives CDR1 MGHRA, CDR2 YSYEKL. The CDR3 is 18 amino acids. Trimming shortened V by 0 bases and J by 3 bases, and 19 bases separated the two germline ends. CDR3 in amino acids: CASSQDSTGPGRTDTQYF. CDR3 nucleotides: TGCGCCAGCAGCCAAGACTCCACAGGGCCCGGGAGGACAGATACGCAGTATTTT.

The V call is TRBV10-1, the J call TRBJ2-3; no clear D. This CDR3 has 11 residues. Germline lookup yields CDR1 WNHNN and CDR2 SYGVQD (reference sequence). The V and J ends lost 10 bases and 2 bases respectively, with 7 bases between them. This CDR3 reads CATSDTDTQYF. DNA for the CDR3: TGCGCCACCTCAGACACAGATACGCAGTATTTT.

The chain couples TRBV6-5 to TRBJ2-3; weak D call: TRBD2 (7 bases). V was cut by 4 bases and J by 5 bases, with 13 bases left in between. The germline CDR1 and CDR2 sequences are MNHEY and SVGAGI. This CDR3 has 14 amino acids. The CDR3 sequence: CASSWGGLGDTQYF. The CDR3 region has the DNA TGTGCCAGCAGTTGGGGGGGGCTGGGAGATACGCAGTATTTT.

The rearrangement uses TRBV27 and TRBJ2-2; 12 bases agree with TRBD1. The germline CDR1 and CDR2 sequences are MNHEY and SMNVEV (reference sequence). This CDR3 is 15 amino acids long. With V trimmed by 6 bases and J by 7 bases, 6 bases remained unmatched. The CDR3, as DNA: TGTGCCAGCAGGCAGGGACAGGGGGCTTACGGGGAGCTGTTTTTT. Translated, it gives CASRQGQGAYGELFF.

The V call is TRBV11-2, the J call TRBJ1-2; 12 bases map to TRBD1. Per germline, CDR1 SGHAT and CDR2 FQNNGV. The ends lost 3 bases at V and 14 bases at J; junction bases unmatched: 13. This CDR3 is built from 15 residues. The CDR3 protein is CASSFGTGGVGSSTF. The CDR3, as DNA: TGTGCCAGCAGCTTCGGGACAGGGGGCGTTGGAAGCAGTACCTTC.

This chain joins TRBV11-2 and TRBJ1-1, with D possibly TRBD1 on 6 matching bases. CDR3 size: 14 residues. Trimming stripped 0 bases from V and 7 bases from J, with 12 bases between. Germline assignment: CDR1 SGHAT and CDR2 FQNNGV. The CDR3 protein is CASSLEGQGGEAFF. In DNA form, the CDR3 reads TGTGCCAGCAGCTTAGAGGGACAAGGAGGTGAAGCTTTCTTT.

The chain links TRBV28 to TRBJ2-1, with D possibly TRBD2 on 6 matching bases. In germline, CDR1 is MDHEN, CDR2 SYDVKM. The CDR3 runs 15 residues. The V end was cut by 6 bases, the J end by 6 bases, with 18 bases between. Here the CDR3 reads CASSTSWPEGNEQFF. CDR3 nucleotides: TGTGCCAGCAGCACCTCCTGGCCGGAGGGCAATGAGCAGTTCTTC.

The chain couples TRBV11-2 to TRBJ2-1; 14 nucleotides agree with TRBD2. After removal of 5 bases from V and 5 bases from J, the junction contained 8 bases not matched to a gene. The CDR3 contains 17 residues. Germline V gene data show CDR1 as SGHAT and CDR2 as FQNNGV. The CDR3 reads CASSPQTSGRGHNEQFF. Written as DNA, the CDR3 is TGTGCCAGCAGCCCCCAGACTAGCGGGAGGGGTCACAATGAGCAGTTCTTC.

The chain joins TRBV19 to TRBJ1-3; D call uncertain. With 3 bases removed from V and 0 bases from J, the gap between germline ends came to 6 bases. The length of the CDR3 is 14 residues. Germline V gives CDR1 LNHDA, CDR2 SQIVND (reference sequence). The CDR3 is CASSMSSSGNTIYF. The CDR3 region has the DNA TGTGCCAGTAGTATGAGTAGCTCTGGAAACACCATATATTTT.

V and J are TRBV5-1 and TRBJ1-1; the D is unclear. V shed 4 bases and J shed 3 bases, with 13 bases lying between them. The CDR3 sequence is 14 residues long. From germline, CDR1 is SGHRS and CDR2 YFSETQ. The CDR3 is CASSLRSSDTEAFF. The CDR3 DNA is TGCGCCAGCAGCCTAAGGTCAAGCGACACTGAAGCTTTCTTT.

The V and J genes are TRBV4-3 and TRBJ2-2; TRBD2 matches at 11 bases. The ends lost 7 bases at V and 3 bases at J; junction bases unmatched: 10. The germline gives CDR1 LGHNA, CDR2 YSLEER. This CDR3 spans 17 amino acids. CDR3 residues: CASKEGVAGGHTGELFF. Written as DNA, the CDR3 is TGCGCCAGCAAAGAAGGGGTAGCGGGGGGGCACACCGGGGAGCTGTTTTTT.